Presented here are 20 T cell receptor beta chains from one specimen sequenced in a study of blood T cell repertoires in COVID-19. Data came from immunoSEQ multiplex PCR; TCRdb stores just in-frame clones and leaves some out. The data hold fewer than 450,000 clones, with about nine tenths observed a single time. Sequenced sample: PBMCs or T cells enriched from blood (not recorded which). Source of these receptors: a man between 18 and 35 years old who had recovered from COVID-19.

This chain uses TRBV14 with TRBJ2-1; the D gene is possibly TRBD2 (5 bases). This CDR3 is 13 amino acids long. Trimming left V 2 bases short and J 7 bases short, with 9 bases between. Germline V gene sequence: CDR1 SGHDN, CDR2 FVKESK. CDR3 sequence reads: CASSQKRVNEQFF. For the CDR3, the DNA is TGTGCCAGCAGCCAAAAGAGGGTGAATGAGCAGTTCTTC.

This sequence joins TRBV6-2 or TRBV6-3 and TRBJ2-7; possibly TRBD2 for D (6 bases). This CDR3 spans 12 amino acids. The V gene lost 2 bases and the J gene lost 4 bases, with 6 bases spanning the gap. The germline CDR1 and CDR2 sequences are MNHEY and SVGEGT. CDR3 protein: CASSYAGYEQYF. As DNA, the CDR3 is TGTGCCAGCAGTTACGCGGGGTACGAGCAGTACTTC.

The chain uses TRBV11-2 and TRBJ2-1, with TRBD2 as a possible D gene (7 bases). Trimming pared 2 bases from V and 9 bases from J, leaving 17 bases between. Germline V CDR1 and CDR2: SGHAT, FQNNGV. The CDR3 is made up of 15 amino acids. The CDR3 spells CASSLFSGGAGEQFF. The CDR3 DNA is TGTGCCAGCAGCTTATTTTCTGGGGGGGCTGGTGAGCAGTTCTTC.

This clone turned up a few times. This chain joins TRBV2 and TRBJ1-1; 8 bases fit TRBD1. This CDR3 is 15 amino acids long. Germline CDR1 is SNHLY and CDR2 is FYNNEI. V was clipped by 6 bases and J by 1 base; unmatched bases: 7. The CDR3, as DNA: TGTGCCAGCAGCGATCCGGGACAGGCGAACACTGAAGCTTTCTTT. Translated: CASSDPGQANTEAFF.

This sequence joins TRBV19 and TRBJ1-2; 8 bases are a match to TRBD1. The CDR3 covers 14 residues. V was pared by 5 bases and J by 3 bases, with 5 bases of the junction left unmatched. Per germline, CDR1 LNHDA and CDR2 SQIVND (reference sequence). The CDR3 DNA reads as TGTGCCAGTAGTCTTCAGGGGGCCCACTATGGCTACACCTTC. Its protein product is CASSLQGAHYGYTF. The full variable domain, in which reference TRBV19 and TRBJ1-2 provide the parts outside the CDR3, is DGGITQSPKYLFRKEGQNVTLSCEQNLNHDAMYWYRQDPGQGLRLIYYSQIVNDFQKGDIAEGYSVSREKKESFPLTVTSAQKNPTAFYLCASSLQGAHYGYTFGSGTRLTVV.

The chain employs TRBV7-3 and TRBJ1-5; unclear D gene. With 6 bases removed from V and 5 bases from J, the gap between germline ends came to 8 bases. Germline CDR1 reads SGHTA; CDR2 reads FQGTGA. This CDR3 is 12 amino acids long. The CDR3 sequence: CASSSTDQPQHF. The DNA for the CDR3 is TGTGCCAGCAGTAGCACTGATCAGCCCCAGCATTTT.

The chain is built from TRBV11-2 and TRBJ1-6; the D is unclear. The germline V and J ends were trimmed by 9 bases and 8 bases, with 17 bases remaining between them. Germline V lookup: CDR1 SGHAT, CDR2 FQNNGV. CDR3 length equals 14 residues. The CDR3 DNA is TGTGCCAGTAGAAAGACCGTTACAGATTCACCCCTCCACTTT. It translates to CASRKTVTDSPLHF.

The V call is TRBV19, the J call TRBJ2-7, with 9 bases fitting TRBD1. V shed 8 bases and J 2 bases; nucleotides not matched to a gene: 13. Germline CDR1 is LNHDA and CDR2 is SQIVND (reference sequence). This CDR3 comprises 16 residues. CDR3 DNA sequence: TGTGCCAGTGCAACGGGACAGGGAGGGACAACCTACGAGCAGTACTTC. Protein product: CASATGQGGTTYEQYF.

The sample holds a few counts of this clone. The genes are TRBV5-4 and TRBJ1-2; 8 bases align to TRBD1. Germline values: CDR1 SGHNT, CDR2 YYREEE (reference sequence). The CDR3 runs 17 residues. V shed 1 base and J 6 bases; nucleotides not matched to a gene: 14. The chain's CDR3 is CASSLNALQGALDGYTF. Written as DNA, the CDR3 is TGTGCCAGCAGCTTGAACGCCCTCCAGGGGGCGTTAGATGGCTACACCTTC.

As regards this clone: The sample carries other DNA sequences with the same CDR3. V gene TRBV30 combines with J gene TRBJ1-5; 10 nucleotides match TRBD1. The V gene's germline CDR1 is GTSNPN and CDR2 SVGIG (reference sequence). The CDR3 is made up of 14 amino acids. With 3 bases clipped from V and 6 bases from J, the junction kept 5 bases outside the gene matches. DNA for the CDR3: TGTGCCTGGAGCGGGACAGGGGATGGTCAGCCCCAGCATTTT. As protein: CAWSGTGDGQPQHF.

This clone appeared a single time. The rearrangement joins TRBV19 to TRBJ1-5; the match to TRBD1 covers 8 bases. The germline CDR1 and CDR2 sequences are LNHDA and SQIVND (reference sequence). V trimming: 3 bases; J trimming: 1 base; junction bases outside the gene matches: 11. This CDR3 comprises 18 residues. Written as DNA, the CDR3 is TGTGCCAGTAGTATTTTGGCAGGGGGCTTTCCGAGCAATCAGCCCCAGCATTTT. Its protein is CASSILAGGFPSNQPQHF.

The chain is built from TRBV6-6 and TRBJ1-1; D ambiguous. V gave up 2 bases and J gave up 1 base, with 14 bases separating them. Germline V lookup: CDR1 MNHNY, CDR2 SVGAGI (reference sequence). The CDR3 length is 16 residues. The CDR3 loop is CASSYVLGRSNTEAFF. CDR3 bases: TGTGCCAGCAGTTACGTTCTCGGGAGATCGAACACTGAAGCTTTCTTT.

Only one count was recorded for this clone. This chain connects TRBV28 to TRBJ1-4; no definite D call. Germline-derived CDR1 and CDR2 are MDHEN and SYDVKM. CDR3 size: 15 residues. V gave up 1 base and J gave up 0 bases, with 6 bases separating them. CDR3 protein: CASSLLGATNEKLFF. The CDR3 DNA reads TGTGCCAGCAGTTTATTGGGAGCAACTAATGAAAAACTGTTTTTT.

The rearrangement uses TRBV5-1 and TRBJ1-2; D possibly corresponds to TRBD1 (6 bases). The CDR3 is made up of 13 amino acids. CDR1 is SGHRS and CDR2 is YFSETQ in the germline V gene. V was pared by 5 bases and J by 8 bases, with 16 bases between. The CDR3 sequence is CASRSGTSDGYTF. The CDR3 coding sequence is TGCGCCAGCAGATCCGGGACATCCGACGGCTACACCTTC.

In its sample, this clone was seen a few times. The J gene is TRBJ1-5, the V gene TRBV2; D remains unclear. Looked up from germline, CDR1 is SNHLY and CDR2 is FYNNEI. CDR3 length: 14 residues. Trimming stripped 8 bases from V and 0 bases from J, with 11 bases between. CDR3 in amino acids: CASGFQDSNQPQHF. CDR3 sequence (DNA): TGTGCCAGCGGGTTCCAGGATAGCAATCAGCCCCAGCATTTT.

This chain uses TRBV3-1 (or the pseudogene TRBV3-2) with TRBJ2-7, with TRBD2 matching over 13 bases. CDR1 and CDR2 (germline): LGHDT, YNNKEL (reference sequence). The J segment lost 6 bases and the V segment lost 4 bases, leaving 3 bases of the junction unmatched. The CDR3 contains 14 residues. CDR3 region: CASSPRTSGSEQYF. The DNA of the CDR3 is TGTGCCAGCAGCCCCAGGACTAGCGGGAGCGAGCAGTACTTC.

The chain uses TRBV19 and TRBJ1-1, with 8 positions matching TRBD1. The germline V gene encodes CDR1 LNHDA and CDR2 SQIVND (reference sequence). Trimming took 4 bases from V and 3 from J; bases not matched to a gene: 4. This CDR3 comprises 14 residues. CDR3 DNA sequence: TGTGCCAGTAGTACAACAGGGGGGTACACTGAAGCTTTCTTT. Protein sequence: CASSTTGGYTEAFF.

The chain combines TRBV7-2 with TRBJ1-2; maybe TRBD1 (6 bases). The CDR3 runs 16 residues. V dropped 5 bases and J dropped 8 bases, with 24 bases sitting between them. Germline-derived CDR1 and CDR2 are SGHTA and FQGNSA. As DNA, the CDR3 is TGTGCCAGCAGCCTACTTACAGGGCGATCGAGGGAAGGCTACACCTTC. Encoded protein: CASSLLTGRSREGYTF. The variable domain in full, with the rest retrieved from reference TRBV7-2 and TRBJ1-2, is GAGVSQSPSNKVTEKGKDVELRCDPISGHTALYWYRQSLGQGLEFLIYFQGNSAPDKSGLPSDRFSAERTGGSVSTLTIQRTQQEDSAVYLCASSLLTGRSREGYTFGSGTRLTVV.

This chain connects TRBV10-3 to TRBJ1-1; D not certain. The V and J ends lost 2 bases and 4 bases respectively, with 8 bases between them. The CDR3 contains 13 residues. In germline, CDR1 is ENHRY, CDR2 SYGVKD. The CDR3 protein is CAISEEAVTEAFF. The DNA of the CDR3 is TGTGCCATCAGTGAGGAGGCGGTCACTGAAGCTTTCTTT.

CDR3 sequence: CASSRHSGAGVPEQFF. In DNA form, the CDR3 reads TGTGCCAGCAGCCGCCATAGTGGAGCGGGAGTACCTGAGCAGTTCTTC. The genes are TRBV7-3 and TRBJ2-1, with 8 bases that match TRBD2. There are 16 residues in the CDR3. The J segment lost 9 bases and the V segment lost 5 bases, leaving 15 bases of the junction unmatched. The germline gives CDR1 SGHTA, CDR2 FQGTGA.